This note documents a single T cell receptor (beta chain) sequence. Its specificity is unknown. TCRdb's table, derived via immunoSEQ multiplex PCR, lists solely in-frame clones and lacks some. The sample carries roughly 380,000 clones, 92% recorded once. The entry originates in a study of Ad26.COV2.S vaccination and SARS-CoV-2 variants. Findings of the study overall: TCR breadth and depth estimates may have understated total T cell responses.

The sequencing used peripheral blood, collected after recovery from COVID-19. This TCR was sampled from a human donor who had recovered from COVID-19.

CDR3: CASSADYYEQYF. The CDR3 nucleotides read TGTGCCAGCAGCGCCGACTACTACGAGCAGTACTTC. The chain uses TRBV7-2 and TRBJ2-7, with D tentatively TRBD2 (5 bases). The V gene lost 5 bases and the J gene lost 3 bases, with 8 bases spanning the gap. The CDR3 has 12 residues. The germline V gene encodes CDR1 SGHTA and CDR2 FQGNSA.